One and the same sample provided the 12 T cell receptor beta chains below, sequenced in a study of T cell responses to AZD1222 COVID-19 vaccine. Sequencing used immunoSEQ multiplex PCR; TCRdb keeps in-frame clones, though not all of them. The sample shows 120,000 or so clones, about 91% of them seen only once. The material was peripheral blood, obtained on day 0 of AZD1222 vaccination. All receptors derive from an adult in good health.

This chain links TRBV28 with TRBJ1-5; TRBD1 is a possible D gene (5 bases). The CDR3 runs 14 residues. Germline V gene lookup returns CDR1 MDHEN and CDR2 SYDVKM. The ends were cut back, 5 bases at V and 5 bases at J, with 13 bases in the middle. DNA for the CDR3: TGTGCCAGCAGTCCCCAGGGTTTCGATCAGCCCCAGCATTTT. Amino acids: CASSPQGFDQPQHF. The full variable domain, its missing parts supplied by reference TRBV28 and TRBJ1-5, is DVKVTQSSRYLVKRTGEKVFLECVQDMDHENMFWYRQDPGLGLRLIYFSYDVKMKEKGDIPEGYSVSREKKERFSLILESASTNQTSMYLCASSPQGFDQPQHFGDGTRLSIL.

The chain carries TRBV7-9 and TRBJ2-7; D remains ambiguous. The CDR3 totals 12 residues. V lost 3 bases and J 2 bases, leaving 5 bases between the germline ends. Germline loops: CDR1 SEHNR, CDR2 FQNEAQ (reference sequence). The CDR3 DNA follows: TGTGCCAGCAGCTTTGGGCCCTACGAGCAGTACTTC. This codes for CASSFGPYEQYF.

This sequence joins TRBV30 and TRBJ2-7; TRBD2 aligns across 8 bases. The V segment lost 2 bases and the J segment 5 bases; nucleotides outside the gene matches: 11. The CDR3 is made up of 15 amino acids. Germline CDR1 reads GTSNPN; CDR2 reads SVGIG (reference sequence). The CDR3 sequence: CAWSQGAGANNEQYF. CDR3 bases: TGTGCCTGGAGTCAGGGAGCGGGAGCGAACAACGAGCAGTACTTC.

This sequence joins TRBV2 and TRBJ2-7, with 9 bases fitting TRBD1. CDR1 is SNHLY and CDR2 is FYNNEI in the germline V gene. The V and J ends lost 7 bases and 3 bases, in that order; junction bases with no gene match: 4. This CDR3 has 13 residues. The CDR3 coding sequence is TGTGCCAGCAACAACAGGGGGCTCTACGAGCAGTACTTC. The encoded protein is CASNNRGLYEQYF.

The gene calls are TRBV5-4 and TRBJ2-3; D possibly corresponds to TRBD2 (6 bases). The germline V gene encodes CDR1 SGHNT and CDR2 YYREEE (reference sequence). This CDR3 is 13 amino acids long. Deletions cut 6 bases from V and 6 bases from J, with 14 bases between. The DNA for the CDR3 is TGTGCCAGCAACGGCGAGGGACTGGATACGCAGTATTTT. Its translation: CASNGEGLDTQYF.

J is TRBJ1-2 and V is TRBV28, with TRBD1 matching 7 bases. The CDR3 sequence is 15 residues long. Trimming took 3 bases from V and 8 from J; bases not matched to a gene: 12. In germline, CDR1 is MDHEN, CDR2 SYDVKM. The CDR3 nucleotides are TGTGCCAGCAGTTTGCCCCCGGACAGGTCGCAAGGCTACACCTTC. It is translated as CASSLPPDRSQGYTF.

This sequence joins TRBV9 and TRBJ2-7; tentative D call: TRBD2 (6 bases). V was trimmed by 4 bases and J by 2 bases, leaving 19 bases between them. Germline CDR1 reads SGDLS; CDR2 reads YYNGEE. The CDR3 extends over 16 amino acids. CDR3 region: CASSLGLQGPTYEQYF. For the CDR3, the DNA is TGTGCCAGCAGCCTCGGACTACAAGGGCCAACCTACGAGCAGTACTTC.

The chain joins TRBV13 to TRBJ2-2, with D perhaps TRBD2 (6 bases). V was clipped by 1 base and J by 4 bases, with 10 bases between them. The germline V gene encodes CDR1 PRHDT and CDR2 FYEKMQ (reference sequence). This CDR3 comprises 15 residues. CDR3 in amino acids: CASSLAGVGTGELFF. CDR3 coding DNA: TGTGCCAGCAGCTTAGCGGGAGTTGGCACCGGGGAGCTGTTTTTT.

CDR3 in DNA: TGTGCCTGGAGTGTAGGGCAGGGGGTGATTCAGCCCCAGCATTTT. It encodes CAWSVGQGVIQPQHF. The V gene is TRBV30, the J gene TRBJ1-5, with TRBD1 identical over 7 bases. The CDR3 is made up of 15 amino acids. Germline CDR1 GTSNPN, CDR2 SVGIG (reference sequence). The V gene end was trimmed by 0 bases and the J gene end by 6 bases; junction bases not matched to a gene: 8.

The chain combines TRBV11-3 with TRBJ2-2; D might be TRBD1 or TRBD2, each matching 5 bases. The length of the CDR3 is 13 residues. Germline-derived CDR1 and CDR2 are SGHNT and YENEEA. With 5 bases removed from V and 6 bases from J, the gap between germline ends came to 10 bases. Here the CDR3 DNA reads TGTGCCAGCAGCAGGGACCGCTCCGGGGAGCTGTTTTTT. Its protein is CASSRDRSGELFF.

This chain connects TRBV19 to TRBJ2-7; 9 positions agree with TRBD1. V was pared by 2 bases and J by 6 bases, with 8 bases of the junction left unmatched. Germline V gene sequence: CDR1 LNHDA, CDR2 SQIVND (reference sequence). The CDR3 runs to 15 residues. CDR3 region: CASSISGTGWLEQYF. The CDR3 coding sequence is TGTGCCAGTAGTATATCCGGGACAGGGTGGCTCGAGCAGTACTTC.

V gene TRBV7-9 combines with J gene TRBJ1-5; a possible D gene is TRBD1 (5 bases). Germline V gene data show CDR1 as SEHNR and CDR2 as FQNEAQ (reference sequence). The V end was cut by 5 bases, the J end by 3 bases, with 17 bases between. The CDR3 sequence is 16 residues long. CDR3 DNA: TGTGCCAGCAGCCAGACCGGGACGCCAGTCAATCAGCCCCAGCATTTT. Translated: CASSQTGTPVNQPQHF.